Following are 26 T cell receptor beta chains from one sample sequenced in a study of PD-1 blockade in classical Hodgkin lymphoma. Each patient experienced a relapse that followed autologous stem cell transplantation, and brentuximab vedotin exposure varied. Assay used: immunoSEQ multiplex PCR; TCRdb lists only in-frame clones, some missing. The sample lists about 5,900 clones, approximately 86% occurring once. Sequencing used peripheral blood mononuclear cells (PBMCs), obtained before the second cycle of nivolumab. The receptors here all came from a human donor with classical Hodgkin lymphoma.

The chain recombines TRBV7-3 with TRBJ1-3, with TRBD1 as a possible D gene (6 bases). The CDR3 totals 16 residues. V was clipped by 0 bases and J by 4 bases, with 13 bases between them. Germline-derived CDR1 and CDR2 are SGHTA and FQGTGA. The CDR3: CASSLTGGAAGNTIYF. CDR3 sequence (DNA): TGTGCCAGCAGCTTAACTGGGGGGGCTGCCGGAAACACCATATATTTT.

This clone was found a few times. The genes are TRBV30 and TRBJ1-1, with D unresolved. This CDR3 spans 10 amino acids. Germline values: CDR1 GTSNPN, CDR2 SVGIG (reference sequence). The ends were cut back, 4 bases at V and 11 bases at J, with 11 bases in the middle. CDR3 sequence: CAWILTRAFF. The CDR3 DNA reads TGTGCCTGGATCTTAACTCGCGCTTTCTTT.

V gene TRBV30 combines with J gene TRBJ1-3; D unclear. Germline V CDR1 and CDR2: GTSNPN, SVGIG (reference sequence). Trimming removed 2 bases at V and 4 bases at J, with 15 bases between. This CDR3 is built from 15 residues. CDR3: CAWSPPFPRGNTIYF. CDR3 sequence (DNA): TGTGCCTGGAGTCCCCCGTTCCCGCGGGGAAACACCATATATTTT.

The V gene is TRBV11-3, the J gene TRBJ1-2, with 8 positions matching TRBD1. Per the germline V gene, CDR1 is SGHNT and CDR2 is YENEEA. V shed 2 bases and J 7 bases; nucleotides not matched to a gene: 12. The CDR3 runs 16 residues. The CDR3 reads CASSLKMPGGAGGYTF. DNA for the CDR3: TGTGCCAGCAGCTTAAAGATGCCAGGGGGCGCGGGTGGCTACACCTTC. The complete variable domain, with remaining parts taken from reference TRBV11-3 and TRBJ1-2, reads EAGVVQSPRYKIIEKKQPVAFWCNPISGHNTLYWYLQNLGQGPELLIRYENEEAVDDSQLPKDRFSAERLKGVDSTLKIQPAELGDSAVYLCASSLKMPGGAGGYTFGSGTRLTVV.

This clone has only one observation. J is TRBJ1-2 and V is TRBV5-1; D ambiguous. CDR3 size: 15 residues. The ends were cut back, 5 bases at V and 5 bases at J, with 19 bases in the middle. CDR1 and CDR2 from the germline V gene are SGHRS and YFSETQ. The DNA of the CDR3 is TGCGCCAGCAGATCCTGGGAGGCTAAGGGATATGGCTACACCTTC. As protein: CASRSWEAKGYGYTF.

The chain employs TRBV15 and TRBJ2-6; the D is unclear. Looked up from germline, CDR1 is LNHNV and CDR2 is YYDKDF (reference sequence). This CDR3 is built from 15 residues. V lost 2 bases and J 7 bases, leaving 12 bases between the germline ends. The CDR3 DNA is TGTGCCACCAGCAGAACATCCGGTAGAGCCAACGTCCTGACTTTC. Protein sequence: CATSRTSGRANVLTF.

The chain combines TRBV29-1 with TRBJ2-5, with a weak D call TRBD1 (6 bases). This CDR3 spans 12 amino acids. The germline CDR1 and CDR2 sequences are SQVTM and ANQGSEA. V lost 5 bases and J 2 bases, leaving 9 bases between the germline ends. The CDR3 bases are TGCAGCGTTTCCCAGGGGCAAGAGACCCAGTACTTC. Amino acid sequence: CSVSQGQETQYF.

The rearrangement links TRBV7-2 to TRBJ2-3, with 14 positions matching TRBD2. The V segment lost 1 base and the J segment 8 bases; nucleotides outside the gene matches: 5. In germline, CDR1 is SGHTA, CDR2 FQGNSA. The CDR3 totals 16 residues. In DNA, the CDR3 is TGTGCCAGCAGCTTAGGGGGGACTAGCGGGAGAGGTACGCAGTATTTT. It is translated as CASSLGGTSGRGTQYF.

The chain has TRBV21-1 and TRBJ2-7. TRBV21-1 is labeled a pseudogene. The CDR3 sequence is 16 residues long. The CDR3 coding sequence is TGTGCCAGCAGCAAATGCGTCCAGGGAGAATCCTACGAGCAGTACGTC. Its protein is CASSKCVQGESYEQYV.

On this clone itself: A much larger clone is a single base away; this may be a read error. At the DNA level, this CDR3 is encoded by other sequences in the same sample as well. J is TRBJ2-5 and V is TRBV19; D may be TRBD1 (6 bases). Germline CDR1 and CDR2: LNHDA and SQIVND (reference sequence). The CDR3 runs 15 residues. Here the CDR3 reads CASSFRDTQRKTQYF. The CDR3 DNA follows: TGTGCTAGTAGTTTCCGGGACACCCAGAGAAAGACCCAGTACTTC. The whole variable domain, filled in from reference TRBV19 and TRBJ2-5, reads DGGITQSPKYLFRKEGQNVTLSCEQNLNHDAMYWYRQDPGQGLRLIYYSQIVNDFQKGDIAEGYSVSREKKESFPLTVTSAQKNPTAFYLCASSFRDTQRKTQYFGPGTRLLVL.

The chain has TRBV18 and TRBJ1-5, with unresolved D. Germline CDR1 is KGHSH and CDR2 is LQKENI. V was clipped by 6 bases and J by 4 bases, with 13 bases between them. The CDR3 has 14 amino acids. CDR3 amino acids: CASSQDDGNQPQHF. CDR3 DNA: TGTGCCAGCTCCCAGGACGACGGGAATCAGCCCCAGCATTTT.

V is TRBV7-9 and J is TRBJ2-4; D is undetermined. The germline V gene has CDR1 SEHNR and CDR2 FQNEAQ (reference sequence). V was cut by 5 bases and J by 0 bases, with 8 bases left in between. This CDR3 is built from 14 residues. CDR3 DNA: TGTGCCAGCAGCCCATCCGTAGCCAAAAACATTCAGTACTTC. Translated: CASSPSVAKNIQYF.

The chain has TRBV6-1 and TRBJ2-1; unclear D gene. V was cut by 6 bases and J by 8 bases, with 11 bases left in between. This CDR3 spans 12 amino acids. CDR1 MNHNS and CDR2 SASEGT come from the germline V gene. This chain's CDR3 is CASSKPNHEQFF. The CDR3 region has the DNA TGTGCCAGCAGCAAGCCGAATCATGAGCAGTTCTTC.

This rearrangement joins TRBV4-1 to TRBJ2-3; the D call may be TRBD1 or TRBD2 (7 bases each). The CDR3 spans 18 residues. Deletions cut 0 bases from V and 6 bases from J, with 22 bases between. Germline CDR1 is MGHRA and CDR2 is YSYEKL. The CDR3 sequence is CASSQEWGGGVPRDTQYF. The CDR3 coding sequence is TGCGCCAGCAGCCAAGAATGGGGAGGGGGCGTGCCTCGGGATACGCAGTATTTT.

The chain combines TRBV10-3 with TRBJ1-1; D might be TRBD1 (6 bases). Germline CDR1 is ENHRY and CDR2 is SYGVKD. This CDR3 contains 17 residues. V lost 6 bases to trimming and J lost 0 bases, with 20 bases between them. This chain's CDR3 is CAIRGGTGRMMNTEAFF. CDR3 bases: TGTGCCATCAGAGGGGGAACAGGGAGAATGATGAACACTGAAGCTTTCTTT.

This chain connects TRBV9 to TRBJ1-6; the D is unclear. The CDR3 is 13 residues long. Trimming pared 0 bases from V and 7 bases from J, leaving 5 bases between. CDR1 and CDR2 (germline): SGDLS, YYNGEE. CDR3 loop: CASSVGFNSPLHF. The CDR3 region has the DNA TGTGCCAGCAGCGTAGGGTTCAATTCACCCCTCCACTTT. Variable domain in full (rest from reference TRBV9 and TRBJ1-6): DSGVTQTPKHLITATGQRVTLRCSPRSGDLSVYWYQQSLDQGLQFLIQYYNGEERAKGNILERFSAQQFPDLHSELNLSSLELGDSALYFCASSVGFNSPLHFGNGTRLTVT.

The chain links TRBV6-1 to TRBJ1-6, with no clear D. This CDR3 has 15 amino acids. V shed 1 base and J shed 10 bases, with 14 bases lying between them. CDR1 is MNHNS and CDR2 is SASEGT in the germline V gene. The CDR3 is CASSEGPQAGSPLHF. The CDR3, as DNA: TGTGCCAGCAGTGAAGGGCCTCAAGCGGGGTCACCCCTCCACTTT.

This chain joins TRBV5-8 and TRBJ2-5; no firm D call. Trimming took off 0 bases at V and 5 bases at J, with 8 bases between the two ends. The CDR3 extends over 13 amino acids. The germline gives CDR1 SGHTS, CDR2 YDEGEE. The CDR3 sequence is CASSLDPWETQYF. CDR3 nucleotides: TGTGCCAGCAGCTTGGACCCATGGGAGACCCAGTACTTC.

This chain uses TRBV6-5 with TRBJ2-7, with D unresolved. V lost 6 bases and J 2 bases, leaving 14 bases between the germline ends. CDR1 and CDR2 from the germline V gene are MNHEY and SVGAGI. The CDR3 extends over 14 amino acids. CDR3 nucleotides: TGTGCCAGCAGCAAAGATCCGCAGACCTACGAGCAGTACGTC. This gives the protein CASSKDPQTYEQYV.

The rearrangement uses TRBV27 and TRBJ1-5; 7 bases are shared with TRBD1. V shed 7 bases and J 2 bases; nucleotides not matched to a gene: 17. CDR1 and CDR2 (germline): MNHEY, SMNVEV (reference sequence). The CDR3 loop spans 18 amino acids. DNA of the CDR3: TGTGCCAGCACCCGGACTCTGGACAGGTGGGGGTGCAATCAGCCCCAGCATTTT. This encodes CASTRTLDRWGCNQPQHF.

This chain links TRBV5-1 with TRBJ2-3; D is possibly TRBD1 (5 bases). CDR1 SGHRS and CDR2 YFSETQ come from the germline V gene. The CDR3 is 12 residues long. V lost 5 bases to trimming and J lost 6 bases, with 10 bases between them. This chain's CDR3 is CASRHGADTQYF. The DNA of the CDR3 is TGCGCCAGCAGACATGGGGCGGATACGCAGTATTTT.

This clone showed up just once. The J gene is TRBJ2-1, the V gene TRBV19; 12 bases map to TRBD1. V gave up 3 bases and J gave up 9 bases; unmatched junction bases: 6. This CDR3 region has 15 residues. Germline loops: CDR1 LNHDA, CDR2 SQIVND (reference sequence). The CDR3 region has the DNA TGTGCCAGTAGTATGAAGGGACAGGGGGCAGGTGAGCAGTTCTTC. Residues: CASSMKGQGAGEQFF.

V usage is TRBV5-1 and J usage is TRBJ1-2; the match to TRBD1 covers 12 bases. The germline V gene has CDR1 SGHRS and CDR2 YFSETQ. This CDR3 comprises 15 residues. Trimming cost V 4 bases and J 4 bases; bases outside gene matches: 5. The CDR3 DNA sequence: TGCGCCAGCAGCCGGGGACAGGGGGCGATCTATGGCTACACCTTC. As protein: CASSRGQGAIYGYTF.

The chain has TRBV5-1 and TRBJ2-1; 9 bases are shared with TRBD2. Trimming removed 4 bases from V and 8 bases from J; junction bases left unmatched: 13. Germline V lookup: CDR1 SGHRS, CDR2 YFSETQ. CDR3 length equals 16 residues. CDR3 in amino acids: CASSPYLERGVDEQFF. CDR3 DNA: TGCGCCAGCAGCCCGTACCTAGAGCGGGGGGTGGATGAGCAGTTCTTC.

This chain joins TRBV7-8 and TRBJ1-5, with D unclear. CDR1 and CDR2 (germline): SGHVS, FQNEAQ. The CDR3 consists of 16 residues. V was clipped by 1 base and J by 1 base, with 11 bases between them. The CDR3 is CASSLGQSLSNQPQHF. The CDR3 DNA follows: TGTGCCAGCAGCTTAGGTCAGTCTTTGAGCAATCAGCCCCAGCATTTT.

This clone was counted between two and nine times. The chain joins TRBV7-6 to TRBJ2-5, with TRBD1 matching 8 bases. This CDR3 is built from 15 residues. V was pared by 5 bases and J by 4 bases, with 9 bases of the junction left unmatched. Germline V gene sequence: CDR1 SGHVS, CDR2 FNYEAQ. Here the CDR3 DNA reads TGTGCCAGCAGCCGGCAGGGGGCGCGAGGAGAGACCCAGTACTTC. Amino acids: CASSRQGARGETQYF. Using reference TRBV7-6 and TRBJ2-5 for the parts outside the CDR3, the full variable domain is GAGVSQSPRYKVTKRGQDVALRCDPISGHVSLYWYRQALGQGPEFLTYFNYEAQQDKSGLPNDRFSAERPEGSISTLTIQRTEQRDSAMYRCASSRQGARGETQYFGPGTRLLVL.